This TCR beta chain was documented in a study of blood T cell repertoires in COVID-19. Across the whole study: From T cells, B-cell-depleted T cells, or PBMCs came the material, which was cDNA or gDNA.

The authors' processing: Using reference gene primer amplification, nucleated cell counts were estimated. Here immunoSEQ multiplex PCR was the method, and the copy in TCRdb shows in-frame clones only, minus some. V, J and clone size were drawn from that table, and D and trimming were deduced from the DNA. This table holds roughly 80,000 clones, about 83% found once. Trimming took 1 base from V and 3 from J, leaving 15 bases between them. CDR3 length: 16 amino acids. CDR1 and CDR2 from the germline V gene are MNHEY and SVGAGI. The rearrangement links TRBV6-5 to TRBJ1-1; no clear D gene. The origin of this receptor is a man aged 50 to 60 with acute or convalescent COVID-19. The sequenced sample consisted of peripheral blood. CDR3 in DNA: TGTGCCAGCAGTTACTTTTTTCGGGAGAGGGACACTGAAGCTTTCTTT. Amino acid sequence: CASSYFFRERDTEAFF.